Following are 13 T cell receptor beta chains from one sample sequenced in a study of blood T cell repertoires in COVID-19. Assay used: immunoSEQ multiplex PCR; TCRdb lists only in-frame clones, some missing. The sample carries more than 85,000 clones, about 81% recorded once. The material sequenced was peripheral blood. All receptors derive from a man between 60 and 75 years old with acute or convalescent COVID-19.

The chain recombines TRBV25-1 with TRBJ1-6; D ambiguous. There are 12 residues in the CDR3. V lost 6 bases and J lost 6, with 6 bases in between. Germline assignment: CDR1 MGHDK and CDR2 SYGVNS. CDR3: CASREGNSPLHF. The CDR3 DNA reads TGTGCCAGCAGAGAGGGTAATTCACCCCTCCACTTT.

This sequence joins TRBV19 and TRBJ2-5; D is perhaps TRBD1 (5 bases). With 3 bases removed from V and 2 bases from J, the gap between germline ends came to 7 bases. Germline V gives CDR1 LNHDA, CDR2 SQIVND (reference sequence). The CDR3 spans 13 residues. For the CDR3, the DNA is TGTGCCAGTAGTATTAACAGGCAAGAGACCCAGTACTTC. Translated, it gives CASSINRQETQYF.

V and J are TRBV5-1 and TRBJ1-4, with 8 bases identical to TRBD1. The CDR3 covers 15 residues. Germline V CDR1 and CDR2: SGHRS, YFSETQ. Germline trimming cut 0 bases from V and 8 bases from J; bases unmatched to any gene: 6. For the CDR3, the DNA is TGCGCCAGCAGCTTGGATTGGGACAGGAGGGAAAAACTGTTTTTT. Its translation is CASSLDWDRREKLFF.

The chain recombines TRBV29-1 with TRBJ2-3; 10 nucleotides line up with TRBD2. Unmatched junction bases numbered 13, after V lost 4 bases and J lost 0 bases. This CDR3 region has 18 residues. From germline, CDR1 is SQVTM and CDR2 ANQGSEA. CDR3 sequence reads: CSVARTSGLLFSTDTQYF. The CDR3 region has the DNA TGCAGCGTTGCCCGGACTAGCGGCCTACTATTTAGCACAGATACGCAGTATTTT.

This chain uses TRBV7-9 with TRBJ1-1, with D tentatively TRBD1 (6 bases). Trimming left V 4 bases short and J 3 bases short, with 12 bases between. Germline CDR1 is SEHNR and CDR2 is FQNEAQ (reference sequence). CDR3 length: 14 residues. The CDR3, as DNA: TGTGCCAGCAGCTCAACACAGGGCTACACTGAAGCTTTCTTT. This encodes CASSSTQGYTEAFF.

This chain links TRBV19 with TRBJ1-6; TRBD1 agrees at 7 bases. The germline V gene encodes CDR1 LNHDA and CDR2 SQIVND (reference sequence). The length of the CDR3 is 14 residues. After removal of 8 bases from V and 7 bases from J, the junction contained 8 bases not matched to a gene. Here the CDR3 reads CASSYRGANSPLHF. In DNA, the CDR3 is TGTGCCAGTTCTTACAGGGGCGCCAATTCACCCCTCCACTTT.

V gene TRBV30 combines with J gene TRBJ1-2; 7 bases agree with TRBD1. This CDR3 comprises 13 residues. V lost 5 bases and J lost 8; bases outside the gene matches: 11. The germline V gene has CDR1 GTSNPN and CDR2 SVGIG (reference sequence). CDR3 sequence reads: CAWQAYDRDGYTF. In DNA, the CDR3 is TGTGCCTGGCAAGCTTACGACAGGGACGGCTACACCTTC.

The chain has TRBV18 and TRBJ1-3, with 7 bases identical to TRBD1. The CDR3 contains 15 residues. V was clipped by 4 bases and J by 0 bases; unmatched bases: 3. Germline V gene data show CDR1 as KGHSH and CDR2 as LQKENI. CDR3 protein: CASSLDRVSGNTIYF. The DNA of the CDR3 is TGTGCCAGCTCACTCGACAGGGTCTCTGGAAACACCATATATTTT.

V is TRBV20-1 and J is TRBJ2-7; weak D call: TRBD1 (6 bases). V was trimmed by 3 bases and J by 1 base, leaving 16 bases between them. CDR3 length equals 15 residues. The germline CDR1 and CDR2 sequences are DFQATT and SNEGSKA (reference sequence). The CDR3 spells CSASLLRGQSYEQYF. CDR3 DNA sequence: TGCAGTGCTAGTCTCCTAAGGGGACAATCCTACGAGCAGTACTTC.

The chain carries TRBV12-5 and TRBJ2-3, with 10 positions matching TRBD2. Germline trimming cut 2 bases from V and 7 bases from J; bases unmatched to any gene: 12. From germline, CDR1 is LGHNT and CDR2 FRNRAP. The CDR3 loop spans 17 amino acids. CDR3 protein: CASGLPYEAGGRYTQYF. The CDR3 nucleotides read TGTGCTAGTGGTTTGCCTTACGAAGCGGGAGGGCGTTATACGCAGTATTTT.

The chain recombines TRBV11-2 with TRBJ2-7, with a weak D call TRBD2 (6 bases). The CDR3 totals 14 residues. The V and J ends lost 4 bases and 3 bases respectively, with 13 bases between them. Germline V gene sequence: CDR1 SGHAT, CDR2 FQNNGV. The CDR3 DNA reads TGTGCCAGCAGCTCGGGACTGTCGGACTACGAGCAGTACGTC. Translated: CASSSGLSDYEQYV.

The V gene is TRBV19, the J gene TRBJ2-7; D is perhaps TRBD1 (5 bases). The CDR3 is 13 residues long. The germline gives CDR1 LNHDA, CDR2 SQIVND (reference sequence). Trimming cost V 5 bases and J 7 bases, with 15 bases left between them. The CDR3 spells CASSGSGKREQYF. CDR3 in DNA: TGTGCCAGTAGTGGTTCAGGGAAAAGGGAGCAGTACTTC.

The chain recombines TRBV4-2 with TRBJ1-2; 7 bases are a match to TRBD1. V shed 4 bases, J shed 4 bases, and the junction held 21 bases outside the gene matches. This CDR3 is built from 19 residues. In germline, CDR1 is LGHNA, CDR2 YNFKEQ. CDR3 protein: CASSPRLDLRDSDGYGYTF. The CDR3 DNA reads TGTGCCAGCAGCCCGCGATTGGATTTAAGGGACAGTGATGGCTATGGCTACACCTTC.